This TCR beta chain appears in the sequencing data of a study of blood T cell repertoires in COVID-19. Study-wide background: Spain, Italy and the United States supplied samples that represented acute and convalescent COVID-19. Sources were T cells, B-cell-depleted T cells, or PBMCs; the material itself was cDNA or gDNA.

Germline V gene lookup returns CDR1 MGHDK and CDR2 SYGVNS. The length of the CDR3 is 13 residues. The V end was cut by 6 bases, the J end by 1 base, with 9 bases between. Repertoires were generated with immunoSEQ multiplex PCR, while TCRdb's copy carries only in-frame clones and drops some. The sample holds about 70,000 clones; more than 75% are singletons and the top ten take approximately 1.5%. V usage is TRBV25-1 and J usage is TRBJ2-5; the D gene is possibly TRBD2 (5 bases). The receptor comes from a human donor in a cohort sampled during active COVID-19. Sequenced sample: peripheral blood. CDR3 bases: TGTGCCAGCAGGGAGGCAGGCCAAGAGACCCAGTACTTC. It encodes CASREAGQETQYF.